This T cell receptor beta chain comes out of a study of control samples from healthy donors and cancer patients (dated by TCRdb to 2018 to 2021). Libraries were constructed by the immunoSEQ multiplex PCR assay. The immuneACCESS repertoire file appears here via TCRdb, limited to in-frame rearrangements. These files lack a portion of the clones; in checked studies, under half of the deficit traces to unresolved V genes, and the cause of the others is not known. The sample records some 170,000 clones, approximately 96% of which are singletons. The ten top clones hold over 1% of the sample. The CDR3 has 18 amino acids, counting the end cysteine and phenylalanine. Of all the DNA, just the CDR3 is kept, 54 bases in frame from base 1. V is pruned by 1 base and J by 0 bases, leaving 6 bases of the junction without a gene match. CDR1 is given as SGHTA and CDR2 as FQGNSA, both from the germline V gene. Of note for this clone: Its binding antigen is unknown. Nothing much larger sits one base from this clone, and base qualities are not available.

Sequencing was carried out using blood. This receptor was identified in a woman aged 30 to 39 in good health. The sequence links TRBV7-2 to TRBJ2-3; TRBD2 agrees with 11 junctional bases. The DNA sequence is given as TGTGCCAGCAGCTTAGAGCGTCTAGCGGGGGGAAGCACAGATACGCAGTATTTT. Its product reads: CASSLERLAGGSTDTQYF.